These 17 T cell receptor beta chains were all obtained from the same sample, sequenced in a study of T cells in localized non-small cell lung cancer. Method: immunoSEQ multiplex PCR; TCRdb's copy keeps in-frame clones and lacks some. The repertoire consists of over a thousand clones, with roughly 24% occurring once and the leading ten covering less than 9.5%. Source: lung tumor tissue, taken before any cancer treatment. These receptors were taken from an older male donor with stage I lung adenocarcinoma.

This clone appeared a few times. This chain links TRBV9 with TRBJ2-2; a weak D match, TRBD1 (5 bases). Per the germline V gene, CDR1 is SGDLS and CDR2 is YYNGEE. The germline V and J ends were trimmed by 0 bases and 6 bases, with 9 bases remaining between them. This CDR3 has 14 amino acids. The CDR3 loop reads CASSVDRTSGELFF. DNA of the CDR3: TGTGCCAGCAGCGTAGACAGGACGTCCGGGGAGCTGTTTTTT.

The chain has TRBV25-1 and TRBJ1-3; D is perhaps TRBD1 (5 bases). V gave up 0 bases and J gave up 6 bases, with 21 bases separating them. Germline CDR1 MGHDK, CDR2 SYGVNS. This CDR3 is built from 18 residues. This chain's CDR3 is CASSEYGPHQGWENTIYF. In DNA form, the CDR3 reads TGTGCCAGCAGTGAATATGGACCCCACCAGGGTTGGGAAAACACCATATATTTT. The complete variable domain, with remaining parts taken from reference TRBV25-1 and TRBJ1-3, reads EADIYQTPRYLVIGTGKKITLECSQTMGHDKMYWYQQDPGMELHLIHYSYGVNSTEKGDLSSESTVSRIRTEHFPLTLESARPSHTSQYLCASSEYGPHQGWENTIYFGEGSWLTVV.

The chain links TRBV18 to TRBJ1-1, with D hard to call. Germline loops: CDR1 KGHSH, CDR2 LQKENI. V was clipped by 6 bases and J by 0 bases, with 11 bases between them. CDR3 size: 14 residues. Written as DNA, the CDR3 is TGTGCCAGCTCTTACAGTGCTATGAACACTGAAGCTTTCTTT. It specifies CASSYSAMNTEAFF.

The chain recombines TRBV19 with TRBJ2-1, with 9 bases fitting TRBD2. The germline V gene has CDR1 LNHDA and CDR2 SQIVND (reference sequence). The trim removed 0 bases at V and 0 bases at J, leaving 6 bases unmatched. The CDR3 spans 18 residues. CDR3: CASSIDRGGRASYNEQFF. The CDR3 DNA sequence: TGTGCCAGTAGTATAGATCGGGGCGGGAGGGCCTCCTACAATGAGCAGTTCTTC.

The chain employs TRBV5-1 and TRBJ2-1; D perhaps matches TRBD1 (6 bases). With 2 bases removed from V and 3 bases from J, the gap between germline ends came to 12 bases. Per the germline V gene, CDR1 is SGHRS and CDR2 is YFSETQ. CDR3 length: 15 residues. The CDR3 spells CASSLGGSYYNEQFF. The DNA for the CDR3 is TGCGCCAGCAGCTTAGGGGGAAGCTACTACAATGAGCAGTTCTTC.

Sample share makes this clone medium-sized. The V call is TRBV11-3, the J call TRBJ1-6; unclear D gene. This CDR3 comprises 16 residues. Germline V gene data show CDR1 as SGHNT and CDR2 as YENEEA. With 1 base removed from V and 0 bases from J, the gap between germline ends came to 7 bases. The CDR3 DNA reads TGTGCCAGCAGCTTAGTTCCTGCCTCCTATAATTCACCCCTCCACTTT. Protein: CASSLVPASYNSPLHF.

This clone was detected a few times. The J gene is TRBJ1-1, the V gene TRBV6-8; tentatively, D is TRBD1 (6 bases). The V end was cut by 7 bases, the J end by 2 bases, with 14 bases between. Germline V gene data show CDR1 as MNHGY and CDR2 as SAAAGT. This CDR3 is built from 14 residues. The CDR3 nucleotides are TGTGCCAGCATATCCGGGACATTAAACACTGAAGCTTTCTTT. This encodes CASISGTLNTEAFF.

The CDR3 is CASSMGPPRSGNTIYF. The CDR3 DNA reads as TGTGCCAGCTCAATGGGTCCCCCCCGCTCTGGAAACACCATATATTTT. The chain carries TRBV18 and TRBJ1-3; D remains ambiguous. V lost 5 bases, J lost 0 bases, and 14 bases lay in between. Germline assignment: CDR1 KGHSH and CDR2 LQKENI. The CDR3 spans 16 residues. The whole variable domain, remainder taken from reference TRBV18 and TRBJ1-3, is NAGVMQNPRHLVRRRGQEARLRCSPMKGHSHVYWYRQLPEEGLKFMVYLQKENIIDESGMPKERFSAEFPKEGPSILRIQQVVRGDSAAYFCASSMGPPRSGNTIYFGEGSWLTVV.

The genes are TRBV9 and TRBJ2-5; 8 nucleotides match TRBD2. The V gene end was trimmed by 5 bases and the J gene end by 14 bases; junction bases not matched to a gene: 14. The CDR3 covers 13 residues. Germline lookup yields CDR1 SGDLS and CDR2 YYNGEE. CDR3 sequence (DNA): TGTGCCAGCAGTGAAACAGCGGGGGCCCTTCTATACTTC. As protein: CASSETAGALLYF.

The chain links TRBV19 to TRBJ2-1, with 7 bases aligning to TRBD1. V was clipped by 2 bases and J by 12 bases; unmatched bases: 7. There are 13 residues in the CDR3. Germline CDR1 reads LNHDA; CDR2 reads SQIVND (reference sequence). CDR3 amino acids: CASSIHRTGGQFF. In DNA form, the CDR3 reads TGTGCCAGTAGTATACACAGGACAGGCGGGCAGTTCTTC.

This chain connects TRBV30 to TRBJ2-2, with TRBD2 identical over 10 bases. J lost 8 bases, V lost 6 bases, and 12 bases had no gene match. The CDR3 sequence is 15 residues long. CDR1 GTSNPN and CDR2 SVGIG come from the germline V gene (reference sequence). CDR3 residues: CACMRGGLALGELFF. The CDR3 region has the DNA TGTGCCTGTATGAGAGGGGGACTAGCGTTGGGGGAGCTGTTTTTT. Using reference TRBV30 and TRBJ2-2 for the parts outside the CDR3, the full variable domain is SQTIHQWPATLVQPVGSPLSLECTVEGTSNPNLYWYRQAAGRGLQLLFYSVGIGQISSEVPQNLSASRPQDRQFILSSKKLLLSDSGFYLCACMRGGLALGELFFGEGSRLTVL.

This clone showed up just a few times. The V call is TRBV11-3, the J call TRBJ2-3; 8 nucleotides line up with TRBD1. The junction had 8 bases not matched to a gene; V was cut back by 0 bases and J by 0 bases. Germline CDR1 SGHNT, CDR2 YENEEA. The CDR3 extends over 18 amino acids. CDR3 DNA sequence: TGTGCCAGCAGCTTAGATACGAGACAGGGGTACAGCACAGATACGCAGTATTTT. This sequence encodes CASSLDTRQGYSTDTQYF.

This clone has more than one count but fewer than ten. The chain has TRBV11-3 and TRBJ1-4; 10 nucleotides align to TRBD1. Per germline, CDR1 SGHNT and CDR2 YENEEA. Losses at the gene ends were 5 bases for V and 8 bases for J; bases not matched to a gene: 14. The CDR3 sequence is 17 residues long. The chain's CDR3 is CASSPGQGSPIGEKLFF. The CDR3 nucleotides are TGTGCCAGCAGCCCGGGACAGGGGAGCCCAATCGGGGAAAAACTGTTTTTT. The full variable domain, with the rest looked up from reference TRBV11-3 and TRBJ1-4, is EAGVVQSPRYKIIEKKQPVAFWCNPISGHNTLYWYLQNLGQGPELLIRYENEEAVDDSQLPKDRFSAERLKGVDSTLKIQPAELGDSAVYLCASSPGQGSPIGEKLFFGSGTQLSVL.

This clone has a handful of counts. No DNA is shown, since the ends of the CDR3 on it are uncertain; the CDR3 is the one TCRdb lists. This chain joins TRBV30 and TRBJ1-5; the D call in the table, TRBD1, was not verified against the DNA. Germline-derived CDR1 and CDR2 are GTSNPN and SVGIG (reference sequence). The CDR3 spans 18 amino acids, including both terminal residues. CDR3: CAWSLDKAVSYSNQPQHF.

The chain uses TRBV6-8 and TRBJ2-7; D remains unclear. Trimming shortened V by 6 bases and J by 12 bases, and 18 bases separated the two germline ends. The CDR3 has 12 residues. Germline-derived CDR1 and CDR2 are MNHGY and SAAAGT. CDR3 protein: CASRTVGPRGYF. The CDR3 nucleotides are TGTGCCAGCAGGACCGTAGGACCTAGAGGGTACTTC.

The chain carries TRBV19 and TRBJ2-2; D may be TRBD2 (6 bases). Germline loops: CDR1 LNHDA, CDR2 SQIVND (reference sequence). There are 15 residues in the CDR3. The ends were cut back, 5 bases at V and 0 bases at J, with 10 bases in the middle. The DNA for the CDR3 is TGTGCCAGTAGTGCGGGACCCGCGAACACCGGGGAGCTGTTTTTT. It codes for CASSAGPANTGELFF.

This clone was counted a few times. The CDR3 DNA follows: TGTGCCAGCAGGAGCCGGGACCCGAATCAGCCCCAGCATTTT. Its protein is CASRSRDPNQPQHF. The chain carries TRBV6-7 and TRBJ1-5; weak D call: TRBD1 (5 bases). TRBV6-7 carries the ORF label, with uncertain function. This CDR3 is 14 amino acids long. V was clipped by 6 bases and J by 4 bases, with 13 bases between them.